This is a list of T cell receptor beta chains from one sample in a study of blood T cell repertoires in COVID-19. TCRdb's copy holds only in-frame clones and misses some; the assay was immunoSEQ multiplex PCR. The table has more than 200,000 clones, 75% to 90% seen once; the top ten hold more than 3%. Sequenced material: PBMCs or T cells enriched from blood (not recorded which). Source of these receptors: a woman aged 25 to 39 who had been exposed to COVID-19. CDR3s include the opening cysteine and the closing phenylalanine or tryptophan. A D gene is named only where the DNA matches it firmly. The listing skips clone size in some rows; elsewhere it reads once, few, many or a size class.

size,V,D,J,DNA,CDR3
-,TRBV12-5,TRBD2,TRBJ2-3,TGTGCTAGTGGTTTGGACGGGACTAGTACAGATACGCAGTATTTT,CASGLDGTSTDTQYF
-,TRBV18,TRBD1,TRBJ1-5,TGTGCCAGCTCACCGGGACAGGGCAATATTCAGCCCCAGCATTTT,CASSPGQGNIQPQHF
-,TRBV27,-,TRBJ1-1,TGTGCCAGCAGGCCAAGGGGCACTGAAGCTTTCTTT,CASRPRGTEAFF
-,TRBV2,TRBD2,TRBJ2-2,TGTGCCAGCAGTGAGGAGACTAGCGGAGACGGGGAGCTGTTTTTT,CASSEETSGDGELFF
-,TRBV5-5,-,TRBJ1-1,TGTGCCAGCAGCCAAACACTCTTTTTAAGGGGATCTGAAGCTTTCTTT,CASSQTLFLRGSEAFF
-,TRBV5-1,TRBD2,TRBJ2-5,TGCGCCAGCAGCTTCATTACTAGCGGCCCCCCGGGGGGAGAGACCCAGTACTTC,CASSFITSGPPGGETQYF
-,TRBV5-1,TRBD2,TRBJ2-7,TGCGCCAGCAGCCCCCCTCGCGGGAGCGGTTACGAGCAGTACTTC,CASSPPRGSGYEQYF
-,TRBV9,-,TRBJ2-5,TGTGCCAGCAGCGTAGGAGTCGGCGGGGAGACCCAGTACTTC,CASSVGVGGETQYF
-,TRBV11-2,-,TRBJ1-6,TGTGCCAGCAGCTTAGAGGGCCAGGGCCGCTCACCCCTCCACTTT,CASSLEGQGRSPLHF
-,TRBV18,-,TRBJ2-1,TGTGCCAGCTCACCAAACGGGGGCTCCTACAATGAGCAGTTCTTC,CASSPNGGSYNEQFF
once,TRBV6-1,TRBD1,TRBJ1-5,TGTGCCAGCAGTGAGCAACAGGGGGGCAATCAGCCCCAGCATTTT,CASSEQQGGNQPQHF
-,TRBV7-3,-,TRBJ2-3,TGTGCCAGCAGCCCCCGACTCGGGGGATTTTTTAGGGGGTATTTT,CASSPRLGGFFRGYF